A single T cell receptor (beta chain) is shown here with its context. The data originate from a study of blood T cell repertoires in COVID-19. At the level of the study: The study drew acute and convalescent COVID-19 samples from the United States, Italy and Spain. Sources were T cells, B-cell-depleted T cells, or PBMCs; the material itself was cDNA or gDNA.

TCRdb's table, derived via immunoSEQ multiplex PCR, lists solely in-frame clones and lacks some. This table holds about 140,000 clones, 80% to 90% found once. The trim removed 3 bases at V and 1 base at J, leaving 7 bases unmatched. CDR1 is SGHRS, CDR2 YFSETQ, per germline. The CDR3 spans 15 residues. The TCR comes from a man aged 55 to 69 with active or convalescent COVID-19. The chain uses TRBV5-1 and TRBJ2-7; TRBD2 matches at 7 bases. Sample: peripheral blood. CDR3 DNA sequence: TGCGCCAGCAGCTATGATAGCGGGCCATCCTACGAGCAGTACTTC. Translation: CASSYDSGPSYEQYF. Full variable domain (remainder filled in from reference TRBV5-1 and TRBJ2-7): KAGVTQTPRYLIKTRGQQVTLSCSPISGHRSVSWYQQTPGQGLQFLFEYFSETQRNKGNFPGRFSGRQFSNSRSEMNVSTLELGDSALYLCASSYDSGPSYEQYFGPGTRLTVT.